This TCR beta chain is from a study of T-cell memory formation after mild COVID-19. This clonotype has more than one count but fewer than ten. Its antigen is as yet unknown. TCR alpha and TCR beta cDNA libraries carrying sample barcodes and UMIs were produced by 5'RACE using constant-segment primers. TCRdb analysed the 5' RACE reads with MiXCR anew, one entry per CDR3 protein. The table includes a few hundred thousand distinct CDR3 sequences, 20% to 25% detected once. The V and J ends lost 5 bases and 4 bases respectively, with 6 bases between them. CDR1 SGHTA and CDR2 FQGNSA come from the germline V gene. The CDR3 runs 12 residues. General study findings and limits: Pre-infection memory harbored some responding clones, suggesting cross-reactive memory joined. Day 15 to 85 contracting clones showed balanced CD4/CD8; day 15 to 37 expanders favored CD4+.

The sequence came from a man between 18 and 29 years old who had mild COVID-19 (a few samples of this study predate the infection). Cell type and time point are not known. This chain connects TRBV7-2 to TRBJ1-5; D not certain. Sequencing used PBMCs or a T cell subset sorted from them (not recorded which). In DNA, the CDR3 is TGTGCCAGCAGCGGGGAGAATCAGCCCCAGCATTTT. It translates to CASSGENQPQHF.